The 12 T cell receptor beta chains given below trace back to one sample, sequenced in a study of cytomegalovirus exposure and HLA in healthy donors. PCR primers comprised 60 Vbeta and 13 Jbeta primers. Using immunoSEQ multiplex PCR, the repertoire was profiled, and TCRdb retains in-frame clones only, with some absent. Here the sample spans around 74,000 clones, around 78% being singletons. Material: PBMCs. Receptors originate from a middle-aged man in good health and CMV-seronegative.

This rearrangement joins TRBV7-3 to TRBJ1-6, with a possible D match to TRBD1 (5 bases). The CDR3 is made up of 13 amino acids. CDR1 is SGHTA, CDR2 FQGTGA, per germline. Trimming removed 1 base from V and 16 bases from J, with 14 bases in between. CDR3 DNA sequence: TGTGCCAGCAGCTTAAATCAGGCGGGGGGTCTCCACTTT. This encodes CASSLNQAGGLHF.

Details on this clone: The junction does not match germline at one end; this may be a read error. The gene calls are TRBV7-7 and TRBJ1-3; D remains unclear. This CDR3 region has 15 residues. Germline V gene lookup returns CDR1 SSHAT and CDR2 FNYEAQ (reference sequence). The CDR3 is CASSLPGVGGNTIYF. The CDR3, as DNA: TGTGCTAGCAGCTTACCCGGGGTGGGTGGAAACACCATATATTTT.

V usage is TRBV6-5 and J usage is TRBJ2-7; 10 positions match TRBD2. V shed 0 bases, J shed 4 bases, and the junction held 6 bases outside the gene matches. This CDR3 has 16 residues. From germline, CDR1 is MNHEY and CDR2 SVGAGI. CDR3 amino acids: CASSYSSGGASYEQYF. CDR3 bases: TGTGCCAGCAGTTACTCGAGCGGGGGGGCCAGTTACGAGCAGTACTTC.

The sample holds a few counts of this clone. The chain combines TRBV5-4 with TRBJ1-5, with D maybe TRBD1 (5 bases). V lost 2 bases and J lost 4, with 13 bases in between. The CDR3 has 15 amino acids. Germline V gene lookup returns CDR1 SGHNT and CDR2 YYREEE (reference sequence). CDR3 loop: CASSFQGMGNQPQHF. Written as DNA, the CDR3 is TGTGCCAGCAGCTTTCAGGGAATGGGTAATCAGCCCCAGCATTTT.

This chain uses TRBV6-1 with TRBJ2-7, with 9 bases fitting TRBD1. The CDR3 is 14 residues long. Germline-derived CDR1 and CDR2 are MNHNS and SASEGT. J lost 6 bases, V lost 6 bases, and 9 bases had no gene match. CDR3 sequence reads: CASRDRGRLCEQYF. The CDR3 DNA sequence: TGTGCCAGCAGGGACAGGGGTCGACTTTGCGAGCAGTACTTC.

The chain has TRBV7-9 and TRBJ2-2, with 8 bases matching TRBD2. This CDR3 comprises 16 residues. V shed 5 bases and J 4 bases; nucleotides not matched to a gene: 9. Germline-derived CDR1 and CDR2 are SEHNR and FQNEAQ (reference sequence). The chain's CDR3 is CASSPISGGVTGELFF. Here the CDR3 DNA reads TGTGCCAGCAGCCCAATAAGCGGGGGAGTCACCGGGGAGCTGTTTTTT.

Comments on this clone: The junction does not match germline at one end; this may be a read error. The gene calls are TRBV7-9 and TRBJ1-5; 8 nucleotides line up with TRBD1. Germline V gene data show CDR1 as SEHNR and CDR2 as FQNEAQ (reference sequence). CDR3 length: 17 residues. CDR3 sequence (DNA): TGTTCCAGCAGCCCACTGGTGGGGACAGGATTTAATCAGCCCCAGCATTTT. Protein sequence: CSSSPLVGTGFNQPQHF.

This chain links TRBV11-3 with TRBJ1-5; no definite D call. Trimming pared 0 bases from V and 0 bases from J, leaving 12 bases between. This CDR3 spans 17 amino acids. The germline CDR1 and CDR2 sequences are SGHNT and YENEEA. The CDR3 is CASSLEFGVYSNQPQHF. CDR3 DNA sequence: TGTGCCAGCAGCTTAGAGTTTGGAGTGTATAGCAATCAGCCCCAGCATTTT.

The V call is TRBV5-4, the J call TRBJ1-2; D remains unclear. The CDR3 is 16 residues long. V was pared by 3 bases and J by 2 bases, with 17 bases between. CDR1 and CDR2 from the germline V gene are SGHNT and YYREEE (reference sequence). Here the CDR3 DNA reads TGTGCCAGCAGCTCCGTAGGAGGATCTGGGAACTATGGCTACACCTTC. As protein: CASSSVGGSGNYGYTF.

J is TRBJ2-5 and V is TRBV7-2; 10 bases are shared with TRBD2. The CDR3 runs to 15 residues. Germline assignment: CDR1 SGHTA and CDR2 FQGNSA. J lost 10 bases, V lost 5 bases, and 13 bases had no gene match. The chain's CDR3 is CASSRSSGGSGGQYF. Written as DNA, the CDR3 is TGTGCCAGCAGCAGGAGTAGCGGGGGGTCCGGCGGCCAGTACTTC.

In nucleotides, the CDR3 is TGTGCCAGCAGCCCTCCCGCTAGCGGGGGGAAGGGCGGGGAGCTGTTTTTT. This gives the protein CASSPPASGGKGGELFF. The V and J genes are TRBV28 and TRBJ2-2, with TRBD2 identical over 11 bases. After removal of 6 bases from V and 7 bases from J, the junction contained 13 bases not matched to a gene. There are 17 residues in the CDR3. Germline values: CDR1 MDHEN, CDR2 SYDVKM.

The chain uses TRBV28 and TRBJ2-3; 9 bases map to TRBD2. The CDR3 covers 17 residues. V was pared by 6 bases and J by 5 bases, with 15 bases of the junction left unmatched. Germline V gives CDR1 MDHEN, CDR2 SYDVKM. Written as DNA, the CDR3 is TGTGCCAGCAGCCTACCCCGAAGGCGGGGGGGCCAAGATACGCAGTATTTT. It codes for CASSLPRRRGGQDTQYF.